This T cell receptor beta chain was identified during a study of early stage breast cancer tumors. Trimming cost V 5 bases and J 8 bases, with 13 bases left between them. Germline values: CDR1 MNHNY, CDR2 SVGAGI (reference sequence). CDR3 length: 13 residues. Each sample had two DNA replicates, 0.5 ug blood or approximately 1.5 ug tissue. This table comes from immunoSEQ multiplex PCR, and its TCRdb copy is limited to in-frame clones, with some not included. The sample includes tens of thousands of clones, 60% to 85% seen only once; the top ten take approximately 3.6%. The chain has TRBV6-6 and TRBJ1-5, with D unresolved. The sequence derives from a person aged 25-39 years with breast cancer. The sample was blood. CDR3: CASSQLLWEPQHF. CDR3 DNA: TGTGCCAGCAGTCAACTCCTATGGGAGCCCCAGCATTTT.